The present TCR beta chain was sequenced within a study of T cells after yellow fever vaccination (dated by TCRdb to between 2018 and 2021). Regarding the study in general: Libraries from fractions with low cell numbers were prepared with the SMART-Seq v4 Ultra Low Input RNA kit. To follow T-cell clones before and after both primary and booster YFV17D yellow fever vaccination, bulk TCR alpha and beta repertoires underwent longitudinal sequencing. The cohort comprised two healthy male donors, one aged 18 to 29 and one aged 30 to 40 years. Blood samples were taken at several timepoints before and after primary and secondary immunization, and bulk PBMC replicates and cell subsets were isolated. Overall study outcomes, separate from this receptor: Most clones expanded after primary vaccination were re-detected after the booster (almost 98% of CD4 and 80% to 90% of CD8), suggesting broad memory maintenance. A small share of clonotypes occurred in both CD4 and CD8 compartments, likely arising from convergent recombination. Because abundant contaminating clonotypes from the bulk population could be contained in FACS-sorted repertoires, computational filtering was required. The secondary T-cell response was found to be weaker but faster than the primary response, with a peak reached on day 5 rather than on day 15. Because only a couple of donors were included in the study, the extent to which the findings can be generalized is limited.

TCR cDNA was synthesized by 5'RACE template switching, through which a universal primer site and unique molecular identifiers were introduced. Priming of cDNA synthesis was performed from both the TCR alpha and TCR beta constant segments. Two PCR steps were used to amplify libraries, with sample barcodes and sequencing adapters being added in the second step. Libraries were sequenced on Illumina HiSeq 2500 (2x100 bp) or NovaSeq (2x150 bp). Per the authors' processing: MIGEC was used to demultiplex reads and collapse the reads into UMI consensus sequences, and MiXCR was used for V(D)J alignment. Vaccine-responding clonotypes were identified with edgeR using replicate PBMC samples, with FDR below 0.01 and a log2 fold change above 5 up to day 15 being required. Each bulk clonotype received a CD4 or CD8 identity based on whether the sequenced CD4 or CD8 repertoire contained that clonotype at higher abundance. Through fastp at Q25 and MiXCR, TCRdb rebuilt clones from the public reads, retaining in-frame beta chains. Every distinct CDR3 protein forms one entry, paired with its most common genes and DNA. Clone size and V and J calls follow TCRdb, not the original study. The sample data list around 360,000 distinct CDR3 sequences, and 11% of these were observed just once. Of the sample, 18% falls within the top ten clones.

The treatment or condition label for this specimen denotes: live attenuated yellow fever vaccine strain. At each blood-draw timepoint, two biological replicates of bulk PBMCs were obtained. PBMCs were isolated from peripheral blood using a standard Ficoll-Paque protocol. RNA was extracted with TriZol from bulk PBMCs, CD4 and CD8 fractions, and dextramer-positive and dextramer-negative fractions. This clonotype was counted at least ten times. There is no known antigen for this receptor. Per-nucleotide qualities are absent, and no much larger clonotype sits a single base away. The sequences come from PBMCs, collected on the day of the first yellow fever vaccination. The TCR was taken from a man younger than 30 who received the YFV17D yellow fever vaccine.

The CDR3 here reads CAITRDSQYYGYTF. The DNA sequence is given as TGTGCCATCACCCGGGACAGCCAGTATTATGGCTACACCTTC. The sequence is built from TRBV10-3 and TRBJ1-2, and 7 junctional nucleotides match TRBD1. Trimming leaves V shorter by 7 bases and J shorter by 5 bases, with the junction holding 10 bases beyond the gene matches. Based on the germline V gene, the CDR1 and CDR2 sequences are ENHRY and SYGVKD. The CDR3 runs 14 residues from the cysteine to the phenylalanine. Just CDR3 DNA is preserved here, 42 bases in frame from base 1.